The T cell receptor beta chain under discussion was sequenced for a study of technical replicates of blood from four donors listed by TCRdb under 2017. Trimming removed 5 bases from V and 7 bases from J; the gene matches leave 8 bases unexplained. The CDR3, cysteine through phenylalanine, is 14 amino acids long. Of the read, only the CDR3 DNA is kept; its 42 bases are in frame from base 1. From the germline V gene, CDR1 is SGHTA and CDR2 is FQGTGA. Note on this clone: Its target antigen remains unknown. No much larger clonotype is one base removed from it; base qualities were not supplied.

The library was obtained by the immunoSEQ multiplex PCR assay. The clones in this table, taken by TCRdb from immuneACCESS, are in-frame only. Not every clone is retained; where verified, under half of the shortfall comes from an unresolved V gene, and the cause of the rest is unknown. The sample table lists about 79,000 clones, approximately 91% of them with a count of one. The ten most abundant clones make up 0.39% of the sample. The specimen sequenced was T cells isolated from PBMCs. The TCR comes from a human donor in good health. Some clones in this sample may be carry-over from other donors' samples. The sequence links TRBV7-3 to TRBJ2-7; 10 bases in the middle match TRBD1. The encoded CDR3 is CASSPGTGAREQYF. The bases read TGTGCCAGCAGCCCTGGGACAGGGGCTAGGGAGCAGTACTTC.